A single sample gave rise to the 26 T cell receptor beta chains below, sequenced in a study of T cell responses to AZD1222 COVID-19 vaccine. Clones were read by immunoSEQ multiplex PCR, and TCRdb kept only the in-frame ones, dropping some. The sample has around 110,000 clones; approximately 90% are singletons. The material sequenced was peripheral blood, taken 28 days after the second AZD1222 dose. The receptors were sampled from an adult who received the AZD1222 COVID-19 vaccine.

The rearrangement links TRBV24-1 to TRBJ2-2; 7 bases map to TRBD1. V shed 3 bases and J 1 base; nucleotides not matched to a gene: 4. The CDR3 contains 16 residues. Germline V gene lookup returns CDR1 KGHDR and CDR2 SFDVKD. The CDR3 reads CATSDVGTENTGELFF. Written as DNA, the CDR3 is TGTGCCACCAGTGATGTAGGGACAGAGAACACCGGGGAGCTGTTTTTT.

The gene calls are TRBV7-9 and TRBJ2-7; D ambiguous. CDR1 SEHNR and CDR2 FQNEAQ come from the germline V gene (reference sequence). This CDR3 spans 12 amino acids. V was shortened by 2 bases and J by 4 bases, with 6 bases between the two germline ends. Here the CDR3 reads CASSLNSYEQYF. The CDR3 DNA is TGTGCCAGCAGCTTAAATTCTTACGAGCAGTACTTC.

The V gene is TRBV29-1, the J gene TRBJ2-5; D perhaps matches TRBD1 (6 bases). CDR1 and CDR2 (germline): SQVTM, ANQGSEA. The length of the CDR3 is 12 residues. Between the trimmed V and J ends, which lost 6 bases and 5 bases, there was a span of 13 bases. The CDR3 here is CSVGQSVETQYF. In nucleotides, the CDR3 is TGCAGCGTAGGACAGTCGGTTGAGACCCAGTACTTC.

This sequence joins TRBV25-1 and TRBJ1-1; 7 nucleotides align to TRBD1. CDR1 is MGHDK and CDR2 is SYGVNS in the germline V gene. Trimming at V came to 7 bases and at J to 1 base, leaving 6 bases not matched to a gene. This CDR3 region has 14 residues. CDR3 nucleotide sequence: TGTGCCAGCACTCTTGGGACAGCGAACACTGAAGCTTTCTTT. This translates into CASTLGTANTEAFF.

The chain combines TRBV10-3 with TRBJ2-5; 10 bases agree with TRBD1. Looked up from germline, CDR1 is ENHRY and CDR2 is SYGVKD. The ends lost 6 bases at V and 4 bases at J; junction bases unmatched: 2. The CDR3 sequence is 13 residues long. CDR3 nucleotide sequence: TGTGCCATCAGAGGGGACAGGGGAGAGACCCAGTACTTC. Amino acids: CAIRGDRGETQYF.

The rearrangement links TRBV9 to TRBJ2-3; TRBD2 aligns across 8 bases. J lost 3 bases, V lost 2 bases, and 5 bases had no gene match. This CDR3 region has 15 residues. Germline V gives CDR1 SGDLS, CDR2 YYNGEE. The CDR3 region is CASSVGTSGTDTQYF. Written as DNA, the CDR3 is TGTGCCAGCAGCGTCGGGACTAGTGGGACAGATACGCAGTATTTT.

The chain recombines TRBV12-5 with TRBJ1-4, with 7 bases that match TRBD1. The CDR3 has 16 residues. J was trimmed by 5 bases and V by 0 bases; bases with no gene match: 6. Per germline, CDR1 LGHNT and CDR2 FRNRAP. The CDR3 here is CASGLVLRDRNEKLFF. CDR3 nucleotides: TGTGCTAGTGGTTTGGTACTCCGGGACAGAAATGAAAAACTGTTTTTT.

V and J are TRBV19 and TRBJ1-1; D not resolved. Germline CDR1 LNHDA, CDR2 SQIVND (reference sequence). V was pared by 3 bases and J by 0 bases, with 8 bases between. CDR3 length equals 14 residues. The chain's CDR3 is CASSMASMNTEAFF. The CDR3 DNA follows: TGTGCCAGTAGTATGGCCTCCATGAACACTGAAGCTTTCTTT.

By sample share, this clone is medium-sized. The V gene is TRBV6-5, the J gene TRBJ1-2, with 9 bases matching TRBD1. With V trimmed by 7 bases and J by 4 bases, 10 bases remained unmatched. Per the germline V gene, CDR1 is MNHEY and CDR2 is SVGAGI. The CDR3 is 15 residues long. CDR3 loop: CASNQGQGAGYGYTF. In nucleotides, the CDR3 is TGTGCCAGCAACCAGGGACAGGGTGCAGGCTATGGCTACACCTTC.

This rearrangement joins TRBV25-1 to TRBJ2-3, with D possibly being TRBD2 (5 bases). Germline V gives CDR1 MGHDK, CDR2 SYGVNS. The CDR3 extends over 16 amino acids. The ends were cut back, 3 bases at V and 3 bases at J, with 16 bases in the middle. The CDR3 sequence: CASSDSWRVNTDTQYF. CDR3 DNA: TGTGCCAGCAGTGACTCCTGGCGGGTAAATACAGATACGCAGTATTTT.

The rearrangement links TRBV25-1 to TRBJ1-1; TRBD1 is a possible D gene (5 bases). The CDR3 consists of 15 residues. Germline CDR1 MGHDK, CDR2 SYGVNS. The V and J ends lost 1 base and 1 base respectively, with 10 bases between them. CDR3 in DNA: TGTGCCAGCAGTGAATTTGGGGGGGAGAACACTGAAGCTTTCTTT. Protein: CASSEFGGENTEAFF.

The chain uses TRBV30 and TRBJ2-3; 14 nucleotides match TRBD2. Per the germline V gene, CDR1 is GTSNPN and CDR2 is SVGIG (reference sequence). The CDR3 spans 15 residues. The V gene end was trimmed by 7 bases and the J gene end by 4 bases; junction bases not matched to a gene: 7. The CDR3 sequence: CASTGLAGASDTQYF. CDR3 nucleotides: TGTGCCTCCACGGGACTAGCGGGGGCCTCAGATACGCAGTATTTT.

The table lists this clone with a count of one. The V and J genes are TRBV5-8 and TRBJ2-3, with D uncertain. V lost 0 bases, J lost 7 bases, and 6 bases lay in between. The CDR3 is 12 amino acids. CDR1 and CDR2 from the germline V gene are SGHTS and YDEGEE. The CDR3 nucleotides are TGTGCCAGCAGCTTGGGGGGAAATACGCAGTATTTT. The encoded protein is CASSLGGNTQYF.

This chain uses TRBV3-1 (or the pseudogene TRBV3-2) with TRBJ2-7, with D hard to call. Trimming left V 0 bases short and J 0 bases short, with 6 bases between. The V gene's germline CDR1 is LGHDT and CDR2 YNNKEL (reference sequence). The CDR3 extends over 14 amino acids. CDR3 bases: TGTGCCAGCAGCCAAGACCTGAGCTCCTACGAGCAGTACTTC. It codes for CASSQDLSSYEQYF.

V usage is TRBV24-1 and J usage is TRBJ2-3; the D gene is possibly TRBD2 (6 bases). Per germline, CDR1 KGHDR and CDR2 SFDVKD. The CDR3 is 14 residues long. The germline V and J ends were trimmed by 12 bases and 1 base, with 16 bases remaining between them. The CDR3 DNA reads TGTGCCTCCACATCGTCTAGCGGCACAGATACGCAGTATTTT. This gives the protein CASTSSSGTDTQYF.

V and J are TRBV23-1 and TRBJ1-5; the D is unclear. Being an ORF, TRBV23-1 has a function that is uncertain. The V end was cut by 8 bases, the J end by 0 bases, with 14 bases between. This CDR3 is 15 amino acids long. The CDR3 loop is CASPPRRHSNQPQHF. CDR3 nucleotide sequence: TGCGCCAGCCCCCCCCGGCGGCATAGCAATCAGCCCCAGCATTTT.

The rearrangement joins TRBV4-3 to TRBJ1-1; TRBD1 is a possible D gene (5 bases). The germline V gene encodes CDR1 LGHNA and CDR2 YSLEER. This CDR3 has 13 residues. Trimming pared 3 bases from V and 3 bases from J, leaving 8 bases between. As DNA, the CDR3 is TGCGCCAGCAGCCAGACAGTTTACACTGAAGCTTTCTTT. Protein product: CASSQTVYTEAFF.

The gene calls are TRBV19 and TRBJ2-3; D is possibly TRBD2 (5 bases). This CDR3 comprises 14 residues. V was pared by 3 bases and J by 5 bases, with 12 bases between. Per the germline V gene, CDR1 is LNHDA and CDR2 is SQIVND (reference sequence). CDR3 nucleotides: TGTGCCAGTAGTATTGGACTCTCCCGAGATACGCAGTATTTT. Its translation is CASSIGLSRDTQYF.

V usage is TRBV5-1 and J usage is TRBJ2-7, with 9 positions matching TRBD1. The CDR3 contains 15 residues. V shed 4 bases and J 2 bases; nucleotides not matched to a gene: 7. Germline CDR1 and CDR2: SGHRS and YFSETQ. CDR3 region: CASSPTGTGTYEQYF. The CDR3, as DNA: TGCGCCAGCAGCCCTACCGGGACAGGGACCTACGAGCAGTACTTC. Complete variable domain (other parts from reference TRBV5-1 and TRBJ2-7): KAGVTQTPRYLIKTRGQQVTLSCSPISGHRSVSWYQQTPGQGLQFLFEYFSETQRNKGNFPGRFSGRQFSNSRSEMNVSTLELGDSALYLCASSPTGTGTYEQYFGPGTRLTVT.

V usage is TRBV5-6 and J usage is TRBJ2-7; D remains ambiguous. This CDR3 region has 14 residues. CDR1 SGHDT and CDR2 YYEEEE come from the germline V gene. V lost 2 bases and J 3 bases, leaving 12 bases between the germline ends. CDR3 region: CASSFKGVDYEQYF. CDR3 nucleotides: TGTGCCAGCAGCTTTAAGGGTGTCGACTACGAGCAGTACTTC.

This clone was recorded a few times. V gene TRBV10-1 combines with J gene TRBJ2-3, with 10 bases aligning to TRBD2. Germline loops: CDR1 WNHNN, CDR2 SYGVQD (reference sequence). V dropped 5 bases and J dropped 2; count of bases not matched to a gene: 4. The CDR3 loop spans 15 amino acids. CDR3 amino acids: CASSSTSGVTDTQYF. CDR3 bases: TGCGCCAGCAGTTCCACTAGCGGGGTCACAGATACGCAGTATTTT.

In DNA, the CDR3 is TGTGCCAGCAGTGAAGACAACATGGACATGAACGGTTCACCCCTCCACTTT. This sequence encodes CASSEDNMDMNGSPLHF. This chain uses TRBV6-1 with TRBJ1-6; the D gene is possibly TRBD1 (5 bases). V was pared by 1 base and J by 9 bases, with 19 bases between. This CDR3 has 17 residues. CDR1 and CDR2 from the germline V gene are MNHNS and SASEGT.

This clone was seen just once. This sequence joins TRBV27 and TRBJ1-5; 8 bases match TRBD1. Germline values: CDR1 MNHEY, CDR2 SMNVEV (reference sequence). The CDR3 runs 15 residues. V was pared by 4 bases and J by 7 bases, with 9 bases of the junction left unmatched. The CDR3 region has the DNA TGTGCCAGCAGTTCAGGACAGGGACCTCTCCAGCCCCAGCATTTT. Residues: CASSSGQGPLQPQHF.

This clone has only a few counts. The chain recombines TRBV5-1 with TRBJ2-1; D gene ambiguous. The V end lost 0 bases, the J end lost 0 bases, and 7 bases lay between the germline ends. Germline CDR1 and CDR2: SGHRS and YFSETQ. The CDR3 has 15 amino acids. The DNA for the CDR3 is TGCGCCAGCAGCTTGGCCGAGAACTCCTACAATGAGCAGTTCTTC. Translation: CASSLAENSYNEQFF.

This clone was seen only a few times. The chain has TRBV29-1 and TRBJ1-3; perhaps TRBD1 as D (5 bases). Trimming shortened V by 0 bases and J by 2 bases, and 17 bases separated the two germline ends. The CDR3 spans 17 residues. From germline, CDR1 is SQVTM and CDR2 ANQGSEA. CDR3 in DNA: TGCAGCGTTGAAGATGGGGGTGTGGAGGCGACTGGAAACACCATATATTTT. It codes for CSVEDGGVEATGNTIYF.

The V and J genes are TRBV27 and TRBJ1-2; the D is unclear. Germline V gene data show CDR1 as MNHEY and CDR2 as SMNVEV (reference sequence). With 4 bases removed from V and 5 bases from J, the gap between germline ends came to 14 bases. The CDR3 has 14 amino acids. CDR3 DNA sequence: TGTGCCAGCAGTTCTCCGTCCGGATGGTATGGCTACACCTTC. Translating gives CASSSPSGWYGYTF.